Given below is one TCR beta chain in context. Its cognate antigen is unknown. For repertoire sequencing, the TCR beta CDR3 regions were amplified from RNA transcripts. The first round was an RT-PCR with HTBI primers, and the second round was a multiplex PCR. TCRdb ran MiXCR on the multiplex PCR reads and lists one entry per CDR3 protein. The sample contains about 370,000 distinct CDR3 sequences, about a sixth of which appear only once. The data were taken from a study of Graves' ophthalmopathy and Graves' hyperthyroidism. The study's findings and limits: Also, most clonotypes expanded in the thyroid above 0.001 frequency appeared in blood.

Uncontrolled infections, other autoimmune diseases, pregnancy or lactation barred patients from enrollment. The diagnosis was founded upon clinical symptoms, serum thyroxine, TRAb, thyroid ultrasound and orbital computed tomography. The sequence was obtained from an adult woman with stable Graves' hyperthyroidism. The sample taken for sequencing was peripheral blood.

Here the CDR3 reads CSARGRKGTEAFF. The CDR3 region has the DNA TGCAGTGCTAGAGGACGGAAAGGGACTGAAGCTTTCTTT. The chain carries TRBV20-1 and TRBJ1-1; the D is unclear. Trimming shortened V by 1 base and J by 5 bases, and 11 bases separated the two germline ends. CDR1 is DFQATT, CDR2 SNEGSKA, per germline (reference sequence). The CDR3 spans 13 residues.